This T cell receptor (beta chain) was sequenced in a study of cytomegalovirus exposure and HLA in healthy donors. The CDR3 extends over 13 amino acids. Trimming took 3 bases from V and 4 from J, leaving 7 bases between them. From germline, CDR1 is MNHEY and CDR2 SVGAGI. A note on this clone: This sample includes further DNA sequences coding for the same CDR3.

Primers included in the PCR were 60 Vbeta and 13 Jbeta primers. Sequencing was performed with immunoSEQ multiplex PCR; in TCRdb, only in-frame clones are kept and a portion is missing. This repertoire shows 84,000 or so clones, over 75% found once; its top ten account for over 10%. This clonotype originated in a human donor in good health. V usage is TRBV6-5 and J usage is TRBJ1-5; no clear D gene. The sequenced sample consisted of PBMCs. CDR3 DNA sequence: TGTGCCAGCAGTTATGGCAGGAATCAGCCCCAGCATTTT. Amino acids: CASSYGRNQPQHF.